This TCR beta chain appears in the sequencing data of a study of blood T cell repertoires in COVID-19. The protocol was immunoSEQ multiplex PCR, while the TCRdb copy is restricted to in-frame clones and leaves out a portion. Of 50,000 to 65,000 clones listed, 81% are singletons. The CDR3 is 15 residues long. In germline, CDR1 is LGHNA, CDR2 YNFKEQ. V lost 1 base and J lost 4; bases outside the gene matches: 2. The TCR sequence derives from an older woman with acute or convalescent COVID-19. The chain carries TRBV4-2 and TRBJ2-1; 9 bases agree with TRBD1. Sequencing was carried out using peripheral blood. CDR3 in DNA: TGTGCCAGCAGCCAAGGACAGGGGGAGTACAATGAGCAGTTCTTC. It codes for CASSQGQGEYNEQFF.